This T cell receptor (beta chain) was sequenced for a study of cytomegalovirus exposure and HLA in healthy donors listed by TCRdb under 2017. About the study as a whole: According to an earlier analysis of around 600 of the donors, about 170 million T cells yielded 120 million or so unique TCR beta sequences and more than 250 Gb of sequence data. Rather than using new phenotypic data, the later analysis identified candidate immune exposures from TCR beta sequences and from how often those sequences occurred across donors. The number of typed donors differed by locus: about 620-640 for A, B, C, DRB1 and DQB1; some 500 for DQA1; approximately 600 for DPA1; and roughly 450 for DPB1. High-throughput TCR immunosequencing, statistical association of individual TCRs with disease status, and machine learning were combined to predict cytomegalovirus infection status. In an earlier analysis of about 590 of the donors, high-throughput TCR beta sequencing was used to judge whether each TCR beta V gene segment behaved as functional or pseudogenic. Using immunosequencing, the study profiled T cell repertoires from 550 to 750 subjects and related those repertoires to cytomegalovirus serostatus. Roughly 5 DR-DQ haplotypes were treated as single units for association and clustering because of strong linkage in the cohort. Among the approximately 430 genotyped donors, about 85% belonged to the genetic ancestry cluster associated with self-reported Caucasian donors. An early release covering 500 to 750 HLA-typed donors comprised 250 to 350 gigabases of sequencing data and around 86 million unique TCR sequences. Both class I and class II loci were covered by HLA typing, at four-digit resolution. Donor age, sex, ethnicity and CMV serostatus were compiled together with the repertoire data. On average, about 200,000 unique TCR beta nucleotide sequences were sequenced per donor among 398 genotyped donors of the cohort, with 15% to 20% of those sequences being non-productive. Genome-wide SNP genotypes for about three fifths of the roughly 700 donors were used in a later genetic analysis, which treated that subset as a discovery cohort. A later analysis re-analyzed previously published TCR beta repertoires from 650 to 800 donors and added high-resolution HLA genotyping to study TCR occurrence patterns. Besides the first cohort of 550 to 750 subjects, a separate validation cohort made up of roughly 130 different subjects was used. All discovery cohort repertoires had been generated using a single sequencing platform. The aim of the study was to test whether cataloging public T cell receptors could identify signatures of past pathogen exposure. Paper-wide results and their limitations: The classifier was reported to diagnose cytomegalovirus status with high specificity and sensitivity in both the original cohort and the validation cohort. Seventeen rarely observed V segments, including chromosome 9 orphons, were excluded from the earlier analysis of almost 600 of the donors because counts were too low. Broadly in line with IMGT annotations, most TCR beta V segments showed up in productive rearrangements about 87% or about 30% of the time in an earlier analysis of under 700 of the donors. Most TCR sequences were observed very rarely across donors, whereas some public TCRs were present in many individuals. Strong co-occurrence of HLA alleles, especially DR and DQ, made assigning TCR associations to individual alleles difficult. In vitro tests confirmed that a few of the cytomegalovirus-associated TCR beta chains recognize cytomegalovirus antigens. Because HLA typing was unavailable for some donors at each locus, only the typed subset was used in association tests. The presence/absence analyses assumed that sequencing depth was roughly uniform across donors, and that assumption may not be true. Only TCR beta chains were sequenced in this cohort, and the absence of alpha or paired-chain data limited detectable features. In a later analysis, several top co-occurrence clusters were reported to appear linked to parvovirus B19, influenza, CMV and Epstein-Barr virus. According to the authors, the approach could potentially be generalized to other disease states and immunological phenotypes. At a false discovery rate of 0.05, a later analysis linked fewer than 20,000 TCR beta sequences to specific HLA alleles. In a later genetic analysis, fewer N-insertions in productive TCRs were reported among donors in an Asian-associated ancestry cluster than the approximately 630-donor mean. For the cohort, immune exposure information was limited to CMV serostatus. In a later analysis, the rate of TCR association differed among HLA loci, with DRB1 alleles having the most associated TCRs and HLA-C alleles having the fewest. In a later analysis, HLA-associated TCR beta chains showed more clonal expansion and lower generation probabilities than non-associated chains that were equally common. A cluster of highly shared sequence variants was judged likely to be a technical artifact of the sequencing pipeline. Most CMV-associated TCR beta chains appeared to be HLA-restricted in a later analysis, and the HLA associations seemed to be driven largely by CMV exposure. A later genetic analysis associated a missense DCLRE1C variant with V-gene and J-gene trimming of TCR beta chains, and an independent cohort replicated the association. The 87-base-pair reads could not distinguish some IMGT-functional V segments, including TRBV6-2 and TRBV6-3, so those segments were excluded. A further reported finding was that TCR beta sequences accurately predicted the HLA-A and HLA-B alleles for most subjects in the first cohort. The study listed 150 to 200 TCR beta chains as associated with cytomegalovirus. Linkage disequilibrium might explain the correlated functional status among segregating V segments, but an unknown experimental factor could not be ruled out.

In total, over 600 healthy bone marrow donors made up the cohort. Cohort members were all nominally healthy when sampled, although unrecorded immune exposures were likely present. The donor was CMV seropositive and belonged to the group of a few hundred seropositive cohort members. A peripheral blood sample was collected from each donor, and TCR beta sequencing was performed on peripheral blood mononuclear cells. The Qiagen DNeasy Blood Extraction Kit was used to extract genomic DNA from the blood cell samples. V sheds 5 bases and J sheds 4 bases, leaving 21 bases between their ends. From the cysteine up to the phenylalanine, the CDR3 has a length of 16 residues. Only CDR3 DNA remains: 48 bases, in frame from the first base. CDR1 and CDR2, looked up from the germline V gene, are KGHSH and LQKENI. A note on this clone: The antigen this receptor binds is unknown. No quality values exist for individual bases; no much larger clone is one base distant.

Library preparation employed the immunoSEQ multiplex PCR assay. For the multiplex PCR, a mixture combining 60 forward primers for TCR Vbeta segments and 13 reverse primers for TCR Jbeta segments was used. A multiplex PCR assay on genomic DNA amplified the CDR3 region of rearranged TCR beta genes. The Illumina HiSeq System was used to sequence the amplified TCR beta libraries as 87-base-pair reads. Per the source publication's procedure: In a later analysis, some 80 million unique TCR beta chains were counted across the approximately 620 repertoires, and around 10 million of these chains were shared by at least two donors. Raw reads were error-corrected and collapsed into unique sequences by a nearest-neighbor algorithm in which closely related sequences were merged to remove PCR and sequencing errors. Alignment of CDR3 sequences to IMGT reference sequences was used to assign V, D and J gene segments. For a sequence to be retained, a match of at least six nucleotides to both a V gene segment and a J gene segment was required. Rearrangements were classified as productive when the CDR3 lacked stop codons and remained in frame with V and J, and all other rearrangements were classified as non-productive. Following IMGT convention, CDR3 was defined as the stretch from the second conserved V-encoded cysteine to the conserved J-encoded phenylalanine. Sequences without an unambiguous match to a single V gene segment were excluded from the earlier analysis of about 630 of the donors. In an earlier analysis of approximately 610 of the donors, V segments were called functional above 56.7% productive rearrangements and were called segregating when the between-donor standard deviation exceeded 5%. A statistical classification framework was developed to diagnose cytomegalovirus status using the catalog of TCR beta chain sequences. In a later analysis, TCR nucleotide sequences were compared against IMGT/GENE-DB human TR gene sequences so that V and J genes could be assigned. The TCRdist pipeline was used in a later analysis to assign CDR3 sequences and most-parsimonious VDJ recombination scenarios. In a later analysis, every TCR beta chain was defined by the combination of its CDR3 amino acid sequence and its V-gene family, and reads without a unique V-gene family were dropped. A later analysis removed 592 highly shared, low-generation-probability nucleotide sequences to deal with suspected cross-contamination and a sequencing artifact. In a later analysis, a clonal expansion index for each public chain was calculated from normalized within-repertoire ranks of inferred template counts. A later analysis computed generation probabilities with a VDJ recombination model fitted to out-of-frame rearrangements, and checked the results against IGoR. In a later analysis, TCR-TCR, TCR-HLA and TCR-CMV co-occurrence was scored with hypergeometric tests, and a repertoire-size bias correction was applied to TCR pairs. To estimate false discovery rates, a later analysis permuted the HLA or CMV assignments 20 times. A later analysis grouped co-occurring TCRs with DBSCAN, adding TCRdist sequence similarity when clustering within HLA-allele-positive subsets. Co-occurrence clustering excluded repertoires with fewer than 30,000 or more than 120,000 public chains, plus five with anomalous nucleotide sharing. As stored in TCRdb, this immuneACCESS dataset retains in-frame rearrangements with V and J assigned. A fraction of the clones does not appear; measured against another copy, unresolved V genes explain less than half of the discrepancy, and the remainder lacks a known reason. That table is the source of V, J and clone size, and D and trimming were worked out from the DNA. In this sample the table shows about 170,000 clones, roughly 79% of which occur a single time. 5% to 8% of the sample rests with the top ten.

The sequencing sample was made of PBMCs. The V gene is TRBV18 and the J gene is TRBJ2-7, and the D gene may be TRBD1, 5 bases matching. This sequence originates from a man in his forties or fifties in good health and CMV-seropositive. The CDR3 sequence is CASSGSGRVAEYEQYF. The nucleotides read TGTGCCAGCTCAGGCTCCGGCAGGGTGGCCGAATACGAGCAGTACTTC.